Detailed here is one TCR beta chain. Its antigen is unknown. These data originate in a study of shared clonotypes between healthy human individuals. Study background: CD4 naive and memory got three plates each, CD8 naive two, CD8 memory one. Findings and limits, study-wide: Having only a few donors restricted how much genetic and exposure-history diversity was captured.

CD4+ cells underwent separation, giving CD45RA+ naive and CD45RA-negative memory subsets. V lost 4 bases and J lost 8, with 18 bases in between. Germline assignment: CDR1 SGDLS and CDR2 YYNGEE. There are 15 residues in the CDR3. Profiled with immunoSEQ multiplex PCR; TCRdb holds only in-frame clones, not every one. Here the sample spans 2 million to 2.5 million clones, 93% being singletons. The TCR originated in a man aged 18 to 30 in good health. Some clones in this sample may be carry-over from other donors' samples. This chain links TRBV9 with TRBJ2-2; tentative D call: TRBD2 (5 bases). The specimen was naive CD4+ T cells from PBMCs. Subset defined: CD45RA+ positively selected. The CDR3, as DNA: TGTGCCAGCAGCCCACTAGGTGCGATGGGTGGGGAGCTGTTTTTT. This encodes CASSPLGAMGGELFF.